This entry lists 21 T cell receptor beta chains sequenced from one sample in a study of cytomegalovirus exposure and HLA in healthy donors. The PCR ran on 60 Vbeta and 13 Jbeta primers. Sequenced by immunoSEQ multiplex PCR; TCRdb stores in-frame clones only, minus some. The sample gives some 120,000 clones, 70% of which show up once; around 8.2% is in the top ten. The sample taken for sequencing was PBMCs. The receptors here all came from a man aged 25 to 40 in good health and CMV-seropositive.

This chain links TRBV28 with TRBJ1-5; D call uncertain. V shed 6 bases and J shed 11 bases, with 23 bases lying between them. The CDR3 is made up of 15 amino acids. The germline V gene has CDR1 MDHEN and CDR2 SYDVKM. The chain's CDR3 is CASRGTIPGIRSQHF. The CDR3 bases are TGTGCCAGCAGGGGAACGATTCCCGGGATAAGGTCCCAGCATTTT.

The rearrangement links TRBV29-1 to TRBJ2-7; the match to TRBD2 covers 7 bases. The CDR3 has 20 amino acids. Germline V gene lookup returns CDR1 SQVTM and CDR2 ANQGSEA. Trimming cost V 4 bases and J 4 bases; bases outside gene matches: 28. Here the CDR3 DNA reads TGCAGCGTTGGTAATGGCGCGGGAGATCCCAGGAAGGGAAAGTGGTACGAGCAGTACGTC. This encodes CSVGNGAGDPRKGKWYEQYV.

The V call is TRBV15, the J call TRBJ2-7, with 9 positions matching TRBD2. With V trimmed by 8 bases and J by 3 bases, 11 bases remained unmatched. The length of the CDR3 is 15 residues. Looked up from germline, CDR1 is LNHNV and CDR2 is YYDKDF (reference sequence). The chain's CDR3 is CATSSGGYGGYEQYF. DNA of the CDR3: TGTGCCACCTCCAGCGGGGGGTACGGTGGCTACGAGCAGTACTTC.

The V call is TRBV4-2, the J call TRBJ1-2; 8 bases match TRBD1. The CDR3 is 15 residues long. Losses at the gene ends were 1 base for V and 4 bases for J; bases not matched to a gene: 5. Germline lookup yields CDR1 LGHNA and CDR2 YNFKEQ. In DNA, the CDR3 is TGTGCCAGCAGCCAAGGCGTGGACAGGGCCTATGGCTACACCTTC. This encodes CASSQGVDRAYGYTF.

The chain is built from TRBV9 and TRBJ1-1, with TRBD1 as a possible D gene (6 bases). The CDR3 consists of 14 residues. Germline V gene lookup returns CDR1 SGDLS and CDR2 YYNGEE. Trimming removed 7 bases at V and 1 base at J, with 14 bases between. The CDR3 nucleotides are TGTGCCAGCGCCCAGGGGCCGGGGAACACTGAAGCTTTCTTT. Amino acid sequence: CASAQGPGNTEAFF.

The chain carries TRBV9 and TRBJ2-2; 8 nucleotides align to TRBD2. Looked up from germline, CDR1 is SGDLS and CDR2 is YYNGEE. The CDR3 is made up of 16 amino acids. V gave up 4 bases and J gave up 2 bases; unmatched junction bases: 7. The CDR3 here is CASSSREGLNTGELFF. The CDR3, as DNA: TGTGCCAGCAGCTCTCGGGAGGGGCTTAACACCGGGGAGCTGTTTTTT.

With respect to this clone: This is likely a read error, given that the CDR3 carries no conserved phenylalanine or tryptophan at its end. No DNA is shown, since the ends of the CDR3 on it are uncertain; the CDR3 is the one TCRdb lists. V is TRBV5-6 and J is TRBJ2-3; TRBD2 was called by the table and not checked on the DNA. Germline CDR1 reads SGHDT; CDR2 reads YYEEEE. The CDR3 spans 11 amino acids, including both terminal residues. CDR3 loop: CASSFLGTGEC.

This clone has only a few counts. The chain couples TRBV2 to TRBJ1-1, with 7 positions matching TRBD1. The CDR3 loop spans 12 amino acids. Germline V gives CDR1 SNHLY, CDR2 FYNNEI. The J segment lost 7 bases and the V segment lost 6 bases, leaving 5 bases of the junction unmatched. CDR3 region: CASRSDRVEAFF. The CDR3 coding sequence is TGTGCCAGCAGGAGCGACAGGGTTGAAGCTTTCTTT.

The CDR3 coding sequence is TGTGCCAGCAGTTTTGGGACAACCGGAAACACCATATATTTT. The encoded protein is CASSFGTTGNTIYF. The chain links TRBV25-1 to TRBJ1-3, with D perhaps TRBD1 (6 bases). V lost 5 bases and J lost 4, with 12 bases in between. CDR1 and CDR2 (germline): MGHDK, SYGVNS. This CDR3 region has 14 residues. Combining the CDR3 with reference TRBV25-1 and TRBJ1-3 gives the whole variable domain EADIYQTPRYLVIGTGKKITLECSQTMGHDKMYWYQQDPGMELHLIHYSYGVNSTEKGDLSSESTVSRIRTEHFPLTLESARPSHTSQYLCASSFGTTGNTIYFGEGSWLTVV.

The chain employs TRBV6-4 and TRBJ2-1; TRBD2 matches at 8 bases. Germline CDR1 reads MRHNA; CDR2 reads SNTAGT. The V gene end was trimmed by 4 bases and the J gene end by 6 bases; junction bases not matched to a gene: 14. This CDR3 has 17 amino acids. CDR3 protein: CASSVNVGTRRFNEQFF. The DNA for the CDR3 is TGTGCCAGCAGTGTCAACGTAGGGACTAGAAGGTTCAATGAGCAGTTCTTC.

The chain has TRBV29-1 and TRBJ1-2; TRBD1 matches at 7 bases. The length of the CDR3 is 13 residues. V lost 7 bases, J lost 1 base, and 6 bases stayed unmatched. Germline V CDR1 and CDR2: SQVTM, ANQGSEA. CDR3 residues: CSDTGQSNYGYTF. In DNA, the CDR3 is TGCAGCGACACGGGACAGAGTAACTATGGCTACACCTTC.

The chain uses TRBV28 and TRBJ2-2; TRBD1 agrees at 10 bases. V shed 4 bases and J 5 bases; nucleotides not matched to a gene: 10. The CDR3 runs 17 residues. CDR1 and CDR2 from the germline V gene are MDHEN and SYDVKM. In DNA, the CDR3 is TGTGCCAGCAGTTCCTTCCGGGACAGGGGACTTACCGGGGAGCTGTTTTTT. It encodes CASSSFRDRGLTGELFF.

The chain joins TRBV19 to TRBJ2-2; D might be TRBD2 (7 bases). The CDR3 runs to 16 residues. The germline V and J ends were trimmed by 7 bases and 5 bases, with 20 bases remaining between them. CDR1 and CDR2 from the germline V gene are LNHDA and SQIVND (reference sequence). The CDR3 protein is CASTIGGAGITGELFF. The CDR3 nucleotides read TGTGCCAGTACCATAGGGGGGGCAGGGATAACCGGGGAGCTGTTTTTT.

The gene calls are TRBV13 and TRBJ2-7; possibly TRBD1 for D (6 bases). V lost 7 bases and J 2 bases, leaving 36 bases between the germline ends. The V gene's germline CDR1 is PRHDT and CDR2 FYEKMQ (reference sequence). This CDR3 is built from 21 residues. CDR3 amino acids: CASTRQELWGSALSYPYEQYF. The CDR3 region has the DNA TGTGCCAGCACCCGACAGGAGTTATGGGGATCAGCCTTGAGCTACCCCTACGAGCAGTACTTC. Using reference TRBV13 and TRBJ2-7 for the parts outside the CDR3, the full variable domain is AAGVIQSPRHLIKEKRETATLKCYPIPRHDTVYWYQQGPGQDPQFLISFYEKMQSDKGSIPDRFSAQQFSDYHSELNMSSLELGDSALYFCASTRQELWGSALSYPYEQYFGPGTRLTVT.

The chain links TRBV6-5 to TRBJ2-7, with TRBD2 matching over 9 bases. The CDR3 is made up of 14 amino acids. Germline CDR1 is MNHEY and CDR2 is SVGAGI. The V and J ends lost 6 bases and 1 base, in that order; junction bases with no gene match: 4. The CDR3 sequence is CASSNLAGSYEQYF. DNA for the CDR3: TGTGCCAGCAGCAACCTAGCGGGGTCCTACGAGCAGTACTTC.

The rearrangement joins TRBV28 to TRBJ2-1, with 10 positions matching TRBD1. The germline V gene has CDR1 MDHEN and CDR2 SYDVKM. This CDR3 has 15 residues. The J segment lost 4 bases and the V segment lost 4 bases, leaving 4 bases of the junction unmatched. CDR3: CASSSWTGGYNEQFF. CDR3 in DNA: TGTGCCAGCAGTTCCTGGACAGGGGGTTACAATGAGCAGTTCTTC. Looking up the rest from reference TRBV28 and TRBJ2-1 gives the full variable domain: DVKVTQSSRYLVKRTGEKVFLECVQDMDHENMFWYRQDPGLGLRLIYFSYDVKMKEKGDIPEGYSVSREKKERFSLILESASTNQTSMYLCASSSWTGGYNEQFFGPGTRLTVL.

The sample holds one count of this clone. The chain joins TRBV9 to TRBJ2-1; 8 bases fit TRBD2. Germline trimming cut 0 bases from V and 2 bases from J; bases unmatched to any gene: 7. Germline CDR1 and CDR2: SGDLS and YYNGEE. The CDR3 sequence is 17 residues long. The CDR3 DNA reads TGTGCCAGCAGCGTAGCTACACTAGCGGTAACCTACAATGAGCAGTTCTTC. Translated, it gives CASSVATLAVTYNEQFF. Drawing the rest from reference TRBV9 and TRBJ2-1, the complete variable domain is DSGVTQTPKHLITATGQRVTLRCSPRSGDLSVYWYQQSLDQGLQFLIQYYNGEERAKGNILERFSAQQFPDLHSELNLSSLELGDSALYFCASSVATLAVTYNEQFFGPGTRLTVL.

The chain joins TRBV5-1 to TRBJ1-4, with TRBD1 matching over 7 bases. This CDR3 has 17 residues. Germline assignment: CDR1 SGHRS and CDR2 YFSETQ. The V and J ends lost 0 bases and 8 bases, in that order; junction bases with no gene match: 13. Written as DNA, the CDR3 is TGCGCCAGCAGCTTGGTTCGGGACAGCGGCTTGGGGGAAAAACTGTTTTTT. Its translation: CASSLVRDSGLGEKLFF.

This rearrangement joins TRBV9 to TRBJ2-6, with 7 bases aligning to TRBD1. In germline, CDR1 is SGDLS, CDR2 YYNGEE. The CDR3 is 20 residues long. Trimming cost V 0 bases and J 0 bases; bases outside gene matches: 12. The CDR3: CASSVASVDRPNSGANVLTF. The CDR3 DNA is TGTGCCAGCAGCGTAGCTTCCGTGGACAGGCCAAACTCTGGGGCCAACGTCCTGACTTTC.

The chain is built from TRBV18 and TRBJ2-2; 11 bases are shared with TRBD2. The ends lost 2 bases at V and 5 bases at J; junction bases unmatched: 7. This CDR3 has 17 amino acids. Per the germline V gene, CDR1 is KGHSH and CDR2 is LQKENI. CDR3 region: CASSPGGWTSGTGELFF. The CDR3 DNA sequence: TGTGCCAGCTCACCAGGAGGTTGGACTAGCGGGACCGGGGAGCTGTTTTTT.

The chain couples TRBV19 to TRBJ1-2, with TRBD1 matching over 8 bases. CDR3 size: 17 residues. CDR1 is LNHDA, CDR2 SQIVND, per germline (reference sequence). With V trimmed by 6 bases and J by 1 base, 13 bases remained unmatched. CDR3 loop: CASSLRWRTGLNYGYTF. DNA of the CDR3: TGTGCCAGTAGCCTCCGGTGGAGGACAGGGCTTAACTATGGCTACACCTTC.